This TCR beta chain originates from a study of CD8 T cells in ankylosing spondylitis. General study findings and limits: Ankylosing spondylitis blood seemed to carry a telltale TCR beta motif made of seven or eight highly homologous variants. Clones tied to disease were said to be significantly enriched in matched ankylosing spondylitis synovial fluid. Disease-linked clones displayed a CD8+ phenotype and appeared relatively rarely in peripheral blood.

This clonotype has just a few counts. Its matching antigen is unknown. This CDR3 region has 14 residues. The ends were cut back, 1 base at V and 5 bases at J, with 12 bases in the middle. Per the germline V gene, CDR1 is SGHAT and CDR2 is FQDESV (reference sequence). Generation of TCR beta libraries employed quantitative 5'-RACE incorporating molecular barcodes. Each CDR3 protein is one row after TCRdb ran MiXCR on the 5' RACE reads. This table has roughly 370,000 distinct CDR3 sequences, about a fifth appearing once. Material: blood, either unsorted or a sorted T cell fraction (not recorded which). This receptor was obtained from a male donor with ankylosing spondylitis. V is TRBV11-1 and J is TRBJ2-7; possibly TRBD2 for D (5 bases). CDR3 amino acids: CASSLDWVGDEQYF. Here the CDR3 DNA reads TGTGCCAGCAGCTTAGACTGGGTCGGGGACGAGCAGTACTTC.